This record covers a single TCR beta chain. Its specificity is unknown. The data were taken from a study of monozygotic twins with inflammatory bowel disease. This CDR3 contains 13 residues. Broader study findings: Support for a single strong signal or clonotype associated with IBD was absent. Subtypes among T cells remained indistinguishable.

TCRdb reworked the 5' RACE reads into one entry per CDR3 protein, no DNA. The sample holds over 200,000 distinct CDR3 sequences. The sequenced material came from blood. The chain has TRBV12-3 or TRBV12-4 and TRBJ1-2. This sequence originates from a human donor with ulcerative colitis or Crohn's disease, or a healthy co-twin of an affected twin (not recorded which). The chain's CDR3 is CASRENGFYGYTF.